The clone carrying this T cell receptor beta chain was detected a few times. The antigen remains undetermined. CDR1 and CDR2 (germline): SGHTS, YDEGEE. This CDR3 region has 16 residues. Between the trimmed V and J ends, which lost 4 bases and 6 bases, there was a span of 17 bases. Reverse transcription of all isolated RNA meant that expressed TCRB transcripts were sequenced. Assay: immunoSEQ multiplex PCR; the TCRdb copy retains only in-frame clones and omits some. This table has about 360,000 clones, 10% to 15% appearing once. This sample is part of a study of beta chain features in type 1 diabetes. Notes on the study in general: With patients and controls alike, PCR might favor shorter templates to an equal degree.

The sequenced sample consisted of naive CD4+ T cells from blood. The chain recombines TRBV5-8 with TRBJ1-6, with a weak D call TRBD1 (6 bases). The sequence was obtained from a man between 18 and 29 years old in good health. This CDR3 reads CASSGVRGQINSPLHF. The CDR3 DNA reads as TGTGCCAGCAGCGGGGTACGAGGACAGATTAATTCACCCCTCCACTTT.